This TCR beta chain was recorded in a study of T cell clones after liver transplantation. The overall study: Tolerant meant at least one year fully off immunosuppression without liver enzymes above twice normal. Blood was drawn pre-transplant, before withdrawal, and after full or failed withdrawal.

The assay was immunoSEQ multiplex PCR, and TCRdb's table has in-frame clones only and misses some. The table includes 70,000 to 85,000 clones, about four fifths detected once. Trimming cost V 0 bases and J 7 bases, with 17 bases left between them. Germline V gene data show CDR1 as SGHNT and CDR2 as YYREEE (reference sequence). The CDR3 extends over 15 amino acids. This clone showed up just once. The antigen is unknown. Findings and limits, study-wide: A larger donor-reactive than third-party decline suggested partial antigen-specific deletion.

The receptor was derived from a human donor who received a liver transplant. The chain has TRBV5-4 and TRBJ2-7; D perhaps matches TRBD1 (7 bases). This sample comprised CD4+ T cells from blood, obtained before liver transplant. The CDR3, as DNA: TGTGCCAGCAGCTTGGATGCGGGAAGGGGGCGGGAGCAGTACTTC. Protein sequence: CASSLDAGRGREQYF.